A selection of T cell receptor beta chains follows, all from one sample in a study of Graves' ophthalmopathy and Graves' hyperthyroidism. Each CDR3 protein is one row after TCRdb ran MiXCR on the multiplex PCR reads. This sample has about 550,000 distinct CDR3 sequences, with 35% to 45% found just once. Specimen: peripheral blood or thyroid tissue (not recorded which). All receptors derive from an adult man with Graves' hyperthyroidism. Both conserved end residues are part of each CDR3.

v_call cdr3_aa
TRBV4-2 CASSQDAAGVSGELFF
TRBV12-3/TRBV12-4 CASRSGTVAFF
TRBV20-1 CSPLQGQGTDTQYF
TRBV12-3/TRBV12-4 CASSERGVETQYF
TRBV25-1 CASSNLRIGETRYF
TRBV5-1 CASSLAVGANYGYTF
TRBV25-1 CASSESPRGAQYF
TRBV9 CASSPDGSHTDTQYF
TRBV28 CASRLLAGGETQYF
TRBV11-2 CASSLGGLAGELETQYF
TRBV5-1 CASSLGRTSGGGETQYF
TRBV10-3 CAIGGPQETQYF
TRBV28 CASSAISNQPQHF
TRBV28 CASSSSGQGADTEAFF